The 3 T cell receptor beta chains below all came from one sample that was sequenced in a study of T cells in Graves' hyperthyroidism and ophthalmopathy. Amplified TCR beta CDR3 regions derived from RNA transcripts. Primed by the HTBI set, a first-round RT-PCR was run on the TCR CDR3. Using its own MiXCR run on the multiplex PCR reads, TCRdb lists one record per CDR3 protein. The sample yields about 740,000 distinct CDR3 sequences, 12% to 15% seen once. Sequenced sample: blood. The receptors derive from a young woman with Graves' hyperthyroidism.

This clonotype was observed many times. The chain's CDR3 is CASPFDPRADEAFF. CDR3 sequence (DNA): TGTGCCAGCCCCTTTGATCCGAGAGCGGATGAAGCTTTCTTT. The chain recombines TRBV6-2 or TRBV6-3 with TRBJ1-1, with D hard to call. Germline-derived CDR1 and CDR2 are MNHEY and SVGEGT. There are 14 residues in the CDR3. Trimming removed 8 bases at V and 7 bases at J, with 20 bases between.

This sequence joins TRBV7-2 and TRBJ2-3; TRBD2 agrees at 11 bases. Looked up from germline, CDR1 is SGHTA and CDR2 is FQGNSA. This CDR3 spans 16 amino acids. V dropped 5 bases and J dropped 2; count of bases not matched to a gene: 6. This CDR3 is CASSLLAGVFTDTQYF. The CDR3 nucleotides are TGTGCCAGCAGCCTACTAGCGGGAGTCTTCACAGATACGCAGTATTTT.

In regard to this clonotype: At one end, the junction sequence differs from germline, possibly due to a read error. J is TRBJ2-1 and V is TRBV29-1; D is unresolved. This CDR3 contains 14 residues. In germline, CDR1 is SQVTM, CDR2 ANQGSEA. The CDR3 here is CSTPGRSSYNKQFF. CDR3 DNA sequence: TGCAGCACCCCAGGACGGAGCTCCTACAATAAGCAGTTCTTC.